These 23 T cell receptor beta chains originate from one sample sequenced in a study of CD8+CD57+ T cells in acquired aplastic anemia. Using genomic DNA as the template, TCR beta VDJ and CDR3 profiling was carried out. TCRdb reprocessed the reads via MiXCR and lists one record per CDR3 protein. The table includes approximately 380,000 distinct CDR3 sequences, approximately 70% detected once. Sequencing input: sorted CD4+, CD8+, or CD8+CD57+ T cells (not recorded which) from PBMCs. The receptor set was obtained from a human donor in good health, serving as a control.

Worth noting for this clonotype: The junction shows a germline mismatch at one end, possibly a read error. The rearrangement joins TRBV4-1 to TRBJ2-7, with D tentatively TRBD1 (5 bases). Germline V gene lookup returns CDR1 MGHRA and CDR2 YSYEKL. The CDR3 is 13 residues long. The chain's CDR3 is CASRKGLAYEQYF. The CDR3 DNA reads as TGTGCCAGCAGGAAGGGGTTGGCCTACGAGCAGTACTTC.

This chain uses TRBV10-3 with TRBJ1-1; a possible D gene is TRBD1 (5 bases). Trimming removed 8 bases from V and 4 bases from J, with 14 bases in between. The CDR3 runs 13 residues. CDR1 ENHRY and CDR2 SYGVKD come from the germline V gene. The CDR3 loop is CAIALTGGTEAFF. In nucleotides, the CDR3 is TGTGCCATCGCTTTAACAGGCGGCACTGAAGCTTTCTTT.

J is TRBJ2-1 and V is TRBV24-1; 10 bases map to TRBD1. The CDR3 has 15 amino acids. Unmatched junction bases numbered 6, after V lost 3 bases and J lost 8 bases. Looked up from germline, CDR1 is KGHDR and CDR2 is SFDVKD. The CDR3 reads CATSDKGQGNHEQFF. The CDR3 DNA is TGTGCCACCAGTGATAAGGGACAGGGGAACCATGAGCAGTTCTTC.

This CDR3 is CSARDWGGNQPQHF. The CDR3 nucleotides are TGCAGTGCTAGAGATTGGGGGGGCAATCAGCCCCAGCATTTT. The chain employs TRBV20-1 and TRBJ1-5, with D tentatively TRBD1 (5 bases). Germline V gene sequence: CDR1 DFQATT, CDR2 SNEGSKA (reference sequence). The CDR3 runs 14 residues. Trimming removed 0 bases at V and 2 bases at J, with 8 bases between.

The CDR3 loop is CASSLDGLNTQYF. The CDR3 DNA is TGTGCCAGCAGCTTGGACGGCTTGAATACGCAGTATTTT. The V gene is TRBV9, the J gene TRBJ2-3; no clear D gene. The CDR3 contains 13 residues. CDR1 SGDLS and CDR2 YYNGEE come from the germline V gene. V was shortened by 4 bases and J by 7 bases, with 13 bases between the two germline ends.

This clonotype was observed many times. The CDR3: CASSFEGGETQYF. Here the CDR3 DNA reads TGTGCCAGCAGCTTCGAGGGGGGAGAGACCCAGTACTTC. This sequence joins TRBV7-8 and TRBJ2-5, with D perhaps being TRBD1 or TRBD2 (6 bases each). Trimming removed 3 bases at V and 4 bases at J, with 9 bases between. Germline V lookup: CDR1 SGHVS, CDR2 FQNEAQ. CDR3 length: 13 amino acids.

The V and J genes are TRBV2 and TRBJ1-5; D not certain. Germline CDR1 is SNHLY and CDR2 is FYNNEI. V shed 3 bases and J shed 6 bases, with 9 bases lying between them. There are 13 residues in the CDR3. CDR3 in DNA: TGTGCCAGCAGTGATACAGAGTTTCAGCCCCAGCATTTT. Protein sequence: CASSDTEFQPQHF.

In its sample, this clonotype was seen once. At one end, the junction sequence differs from germline, possibly due to a read error. The V call is TRBV29-1, the J call TRBJ1-2, with TRBD1 matching over 7 bases. The DNA end is a closer match to TRBJ2-7, so the J assignment may be wrong. Per germline, CDR1 SQVTM and CDR2 ANQGSEA. CDR3 length equals 15 residues. CDR3 nucleotides: TGCAGCGTTAAAGATCGGCACAGGGGTACCTACGAGCAGTACTTC. Translating gives CSVKDRHRGTYEQYF.

The rearrangement links TRBV7-3 to TRBJ2-1, with 11 bases lining up with TRBD1. V lost 5 bases and J lost 5; bases outside the gene matches: 11. CDR1 is SGHTA and CDR2 is FQGTGA in the germline V gene. This CDR3 contains 17 residues. Here the CDR3 DNA reads TGTGCCAGCAGCGATAGACAGGGACAGGGGGAAGACAATGAGCAGTTCTTC. This sequence encodes CASSDRQGQGEDNEQFF.

With regard to this clonotype: The CDR3 does not end in the conserved phenylalanine or tryptophan, so this is likely a read error. It is unclear where the CDR3 begins or ends on the DNA, so no DNA is shown, and the CDR3 is as TCRdb lists it. The chain uses TRBV15 and TRBJ2-7; the listed D gene, TRBD1, was not tested against the DNA. Including both end residues, the CDR3 is 17 amino acids long. Germline CDR1 is LNHNV and CDR2 is YYDKDF (reference sequence). The CDR3 sequence: CATSRGARNVQYFGPGI.

A word on this clonotype: One end of the junction is discordant with germline, which a read error may explain. The chain has TRBV7-2 and TRBJ2-5; D gene unclear. CDR3 size: 14 residues. The V gene's germline CDR1 is SGHTA and CDR2 FQGNSA. CDR3 in DNA: TGTGCCAGCAGCTTAGCGCCTTGGGGTAATTCACCCCTCTTC. As protein: CASSLAPWGNSPLF. The full variable domain, completed using reference TRBV7-2 and TRBJ2-5, is GAGVSQSPSNKVTEKGKDVELRCDPISGHTALYWYRQSLGQGLEFLIYFQGNSAPDKSGLPSDRFSAERTGGSVSTLTIQRTQQEDSAVYLCASSLAPWGNSPLFGPGTRLLVL.

The chain recombines TRBV5-8 with TRBJ1-2; no definite D call. Trimming stripped 0 bases from V and 1 base from J, with 10 bases between. CDR3 length: 15 residues. CDR1 and CDR2 (germline): SGHTS, YDEGEE. This CDR3 is CASSLVGEVNYGYTF. CDR3 DNA: TGTGCCAGCAGCTTGGTCGGGGAAGTTAACTATGGCTACACCTTC.

This clonotype was seen ten or more times. This chain connects TRBV20-1 to TRBJ2-3; no reliable D call. V lost 4 bases, J lost 0 bases, and 8 bases lay in between. Germline assignment: CDR1 DFQATT and CDR2 SNEGSKA (reference sequence). The CDR3 contains 13 residues. CDR3 amino acids: CSAIHISTDTQYF. CDR3 bases: TGCAGTGCTATTCACATAAGCACAGATACGCAGTATTTT.

V is TRBV12-3 or TRBV12-4 and J is TRBJ1-6; 11 nucleotides line up with TRBD1. Trimming cost V 3 bases and J 9 bases; bases outside gene matches: 4. The CDR3 loop spans 15 amino acids. The chain's CDR3 is CASSLDRGHRSPLHF. In DNA, the CDR3 is TGTGCCAGCAGTTTGGACAGGGGGCATCGTTCACCCCTCCACTTT.

This clonotype showed up many times. The chain is built from TRBV6-5 and TRBJ2-5; possible D gene TRBD2, 5 bases. Trimming took off 6 bases at V and 2 bases at J, with 16 bases between the two ends. The CDR3 is 15 residues long. From germline, CDR1 is MNHEY and CDR2 SVGAGI. CDR3: CASRHHRRGQETQYF. In DNA, the CDR3 is TGTGCCAGCAGGCATCACCGTCGGGGACAAGAGACCCAGTACTTC.

The chain couples TRBV7-2 to TRBJ1-4; tentative D call: TRBD1 (5 bases). The CDR3 has 16 residues. CDR1 and CDR2 (germline): SGHTA, FQGNSA. The V end was cut by 3 bases, the J end by 7 bases, with 18 bases between. CDR3 sequence (DNA): TGTGCCAGCAGCTTCGACCAAATCTTCGGGGGTGAAAAACTGTTTTTT. This translates into CASSFDQIFGGEKLFF.

This clonotype was counted at least ten times. The rearrangement links TRBV2 to TRBJ1-4, with 7 bases matching TRBD1. With 6 bases clipped from V and 5 bases from J, the junction kept 3 bases outside the gene matches. The CDR3 length is 13 residues. Per the germline V gene, CDR1 is SNHLY and CDR2 is FYNNEI. The CDR3 DNA reads TGTGCCAGCAGGGGACAGTACAATGAAAAACTGTTTTTT. Its protein is CASRGQYNEKLFF. The entire variable domain, with the rest obtained from reference TRBV2 and TRBJ1-4, is as follows: EPEVTQTPSHQVTQMGQEVILRCVPISNHLYFYWYRQILGQKVEFLVSFYNNEISEKSEIFDDQFSVERPDGSNFTLKIRSTKLEDSAMYFCASRGQYNEKLFFGSGTQLSVL.

Notes on this clonotype: Lacking the conserved final phenylalanine or tryptophan, this CDR3 likely reflects a read error. The rearrangement links TRBV2 to TRBJ2-1; D uncertain. Germline-derived CDR1 and CDR2 are SNHLY and FYNNEI. Trimming shortened V by 6 bases and J by 5 bases, and 11 bases separated the two germline ends. The CDR3 has 13 amino acids. CDR3 sequence (DNA): TGTGCCAGCAGCTCCATGGCAGACAATGAGCAGTTCCTC. This encodes CASSSMADNEQFL.

Details on this clonotype: Being one base from a much bigger clone, this may be a read error. The J gene is TRBJ2-1, the V gene TRBV5-1; no definite D call. Germline-derived CDR1 and CDR2 are SGHRS and YFSETQ. The CDR3 has 17 amino acids. CDR3 DNA sequence: TGCGCCAGCAGCTTCTATCCTACGCGGAGCTCCTACGATGAGCAGTTCTTC. Residues: CASSFYPTRSSYDEQFF. Supplemented by reference TRBV5-1 and TRBJ2-1, the full variable domain reads KAGVTQTPRYLIKTRGQQVTLSCSPISGHRSVSWYQQTPGQGLQFLFEYFSETQRNKGNFPGRFSGRQFSNSRSEMNVSTLELGDSALYLCASSFYPTRSSYDEQFFGPGTRLTVL.

This clonotype was counted ten times or more. The chain recombines TRBV7-3 with TRBJ2-2; maybe TRBD2 (7 bases). Trimming left V 5 bases short and J 8 bases short, with 24 bases between. In germline, CDR1 is SGHTA, CDR2 FQGTGA. This CDR3 contains 17 residues. This CDR3 reads CASSPLRRGAGSGELFF. CDR3 in DNA: TGTGCCAGCAGCCCCCTTAGACGGGGGGCAGGTAGTGGGGAGCTGTTTTTT.

The gene calls are TRBV19 and TRBJ2-7, with D possibly TRBD1 on 7 matching bases. The CDR3 is 14 residues long. Trimming took 4 bases from V and 12 from J, leaving 22 bases between them. Germline V gives CDR1 LNHDA, CDR2 SQIVND (reference sequence). This CDR3 reads CASSTGAGGCDTYF. CDR3 in DNA: TGTGCCAGTAGTACGGGGGCAGGGGGTTGCGACACGTACTTC.

The chain uses TRBV15 and TRBJ1-6; D is unresolved. This CDR3 has 14 residues. Germline V gives CDR1 LNHNV, CDR2 YYDKDF (reference sequence). The V gene lost 0 bases and the J gene lost 19 bases, with 19 bases spanning the gap. The CDR3 DNA follows: TGTGCCACCAGCAGAGATCCGGGGAACGGAGAGCTGCACTTT. Translated, it gives CATSRDPGNGELHF.

Regarding this clonotype: The conserved final phenylalanine or tryptophan is absent from the CDR3, which likely points to a read error. The chain combines TRBV14 with TRBJ2-5; the D gene is possibly TRBD2 (5 bases). V lost 8 bases and J lost 3, with 16 bases in between. Germline CDR1 reads SGHDN; CDR2 reads FVKESK. CDR3 length: 14 residues. The CDR3 coding sequence is TGTGCCAGCCCCACAGAAGCGCGGGAAGAGACCCAGTACCTC. The encoded protein is CASPTEAREETQYL.